These 20 T cell receptor beta chains share one sample of origin, sequenced in a study of Ad26.COV2.S vaccination and SARS-CoV-2 variants. Noted treatment: around 19 received Ad26.COV2.S at low or high dose, single or two shots; roughly five received placebo; per-sample allocation not given. Sampling occurred on day 63 after the first vaccine or placebo injection. The repertoire was sequenced with immunoSEQ multiplex PCR; TCRdb's copy has only in-frame clones and lacks some. The top ten hold around 13% of the sample, which has about 480,000 clones, 70% to 90% seen once. Source: peripheral blood, taken in a trial of Ad26.COV2.S vaccine versus placebo. The receptors shown here come from a person between 18 and 65 years old who received the Ad26.COV2.S COVID-19 vaccine or a placebo.

The CDR3 protein is CASSPGPVHYEQYF. The CDR3 nucleotides read TGTGCCAGCAGCCCGGGACCTGTCCACTACGAGCAGTACTTC. This rearrangement joins TRBV9 to TRBJ2-7; possibly TRBD1 or TRBD2 for D (5 bases each). CDR1 is SGDLS, CDR2 YYNGEE, per germline. This CDR3 is 14 amino acids long. Between the trimmed V and J ends, which lost 4 bases and 3 bases, there was a span of 14 bases.

As DNA, the CDR3 is TGTGCCAGCAGTGAGGGGGGCTATGGCTACACCTTC. This translates into CASSEGGYGYTF. The chain links TRBV6-1 to TRBJ1-2; TRBD1 might be the D (5 bases). Germline values: CDR1 MNHNS, CDR2 SASEGT. V shed 3 bases and J shed 4 bases, with 6 bases lying between them. The CDR3 covers 12 residues.

This chain's CDR3 is CASSPYGGGSSTDTQYF. CDR3 coding DNA: TGTGCCAGCTCACCCTATGGAGGCGGGTCGAGCACAGATACGCAGTATTTT. This rearrangement joins TRBV18 to TRBJ2-3, with D possibly TRBD2 on 5 matching bases. The CDR3 is 17 residues long. Germline CDR1 KGHSH, CDR2 LQKENI. V was trimmed by 3 bases and J by 0 bases, leaving 16 bases between them. Based on the CDR3 plus reference TRBV18 and TRBJ2-3, the full variable domain is NAGVMQNPRHLVRRRGQEARLRCSPMKGHSHVYWYRQLPEEGLKFMVYLQKENIIDESGMPKERFSAEFPKEGPSILRIQQVVRGDSAAYFCASSPYGGGSSTDTQYFGPGTRLTVL.

The chain links TRBV7-2 to TRBJ2-5; 10 bases map to TRBD1. The CDR3 loop spans 15 amino acids. V trimming: 1 base; J trimming: 5 bases; junction bases outside the gene matches: 4. Per the germline V gene, CDR1 is SGHTA and CDR2 is FQGNSA. The CDR3: CASSLGGQGWETQYF. Written as DNA, the CDR3 is TGTGCCAGCAGCTTAGGGGGACAGGGGTGGGAGACCCAGTACTTC.

The genes are TRBV27 and TRBJ1-5; 8 bases are a match to TRBD1. The CDR3 length is 16 residues. Trimming cost V 8 bases and J 5 bases; bases outside gene matches: 14. Germline CDR1 is MNHEY and CDR2 is SMNVEV (reference sequence). The CDR3 bases are TGTGCCAGCCACCCCACCGGGACAGGTGACTATCAGCCCCAGCATTTT. It is translated as CASHPTGTGDYQPQHF.

This clone has just a few counts. The rearrangement joins TRBV15 to TRBJ1-2; no reliable D call. This CDR3 spans 12 amino acids. Germline CDR1 and CDR2: LNHNV and YYDKDF (reference sequence). Trimming took 1 base from V and 3 from J, leaving 3 bases between them. CDR3 residues: CATSRGHYGYTF. The CDR3 DNA reads as TGTGCCACCAGCAGAGGGCACTATGGCTACACCTTC.

This clone was observed a single time. CDR3 sequence reads: CASSIDLTSVFPNEQFF. CDR3 bases: TGTGCCAGTAGTATAGATCTGACTAGCGTATTCCCCAATGAGCAGTTCTTC. The gene calls are TRBV19 and TRBJ2-1, with 8 bases aligning to TRBD2. This CDR3 is 17 amino acids long. Trimming removed 0 bases from V and 6 bases from J; junction bases left unmatched: 10. Germline loops: CDR1 LNHDA, CDR2 SQIVND (reference sequence). Full variable domain (remainder filled in from reference TRBV19 and TRBJ2-1): DGGITQSPKYLFRKEGQNVTLSCEQNLNHDAMYWYRQDPGQGLRLIYYSQIVNDFQKGDIAEGYSVSREKKESFPLTVTSAQKNPTAFYLCASSIDLTSVFPNEQFFGPGTRLTVL.

The chain combines TRBV29-1 with TRBJ2-7; possibly TRBD1 or TRBD2 for D (6 bases each). Trimming removed 3 bases at V and 2 bases at J, with 8 bases between. Germline V gene sequence: CDR1 SQVTM, CDR2 ANQGSEA. The CDR3 is 12 residues long. CDR3 DNA sequence: TGCAGCGTTGATGGGGGGCCCTACGAGCAGTACTTC. Its protein product is CSVDGGPYEQYF.

This clone was counted only a few times. The rearrangement joins TRBV7-9 to TRBJ1-2; 9 nucleotides line up with TRBD1. Germline lookup yields CDR1 SEHNR and CDR2 FQNEAQ (reference sequence). Trimming took 5 bases from V and 6 from J; bases not matched to a gene: 10. The CDR3 consists of 15 residues. The CDR3 DNA reads TGTGCCAGCAGCACACGCTCGACAGGGGGAAATGGCTACACCTTC. Translated, it gives CASSTRSTGGNGYTF. Drawing the rest from reference TRBV7-9 and TRBJ1-2, the complete variable domain is DTGVSQNPRHKITKRGQNVTFRCDPISEHNRLYWYRQTLGQGPEFLTYFQNEAQLEKSRLLSDRFSAERPKGSFSTLEIQRTEQGDSAMYLCASSTRSTGGNGYTFGSGTRLTVV.

The chain combines TRBV19 with TRBJ2-1; weak D call: TRBD1 (6 bases). Germline V gives CDR1 LNHDA, CDR2 SQIVND (reference sequence). Trimming shortened V by 5 bases and J by 11 bases, and 16 bases separated the two germline ends. The CDR3 has 13 residues. CDR3 amino acids: CASSSLHREKQFF. The CDR3 nucleotides read TGTGCCAGTAGTTCACTCCACAGGGAAAAGCAGTTCTTC.

The gene calls are TRBV6-2 or TRBV6-3 and TRBJ2-3, with 10 positions matching TRBD1. Germline lookup yields CDR1 MNHEY and CDR2 SVGEGT. The CDR3 covers 19 residues. J lost 4 bases, V lost 2 bases, and 15 bases had no gene match. The CDR3 bases are TGTGCCAGCAGTTACACCTGGGGGGGGACAGGGGTTGATGCAGATACGCAGTATTTT. Its protein product is CASSYTWGGTGVDADTQYF.

The chain recombines TRBV28 with TRBJ1-1; D possibly corresponds to TRBD1 (5 bases). CDR3 length: 18 residues. V lost 3 bases and J lost 0, with 20 bases in between. From germline, CDR1 is MDHEN and CDR2 SYDVKM. The CDR3 sequence is CASSFSPGLGLLNTEAFF. The CDR3 region has the DNA TGTGCCAGCAGTTTTTCCCCGGGTTTGGGGCTTTTGAACACTGAAGCTTTCTTT.

The chain employs TRBV27 and TRBJ1-3; tentatively, D is TRBD1 (6 bases). This CDR3 spans 14 amino acids. Germline V gives CDR1 MNHEY, CDR2 SMNVEV (reference sequence). The germline V and J ends were trimmed by 8 bases and 2 bases, with 13 bases remaining between them. The CDR3 DNA follows: TGTGCCAGCGCCGACTCAGGGGCTGGAAACACCATATATTTT. It codes for CASADSGAGNTIYF.

The V and J genes are TRBV24-1 and TRBJ2-1; D perhaps matches TRBD2 (6 bases). Looked up from germline, CDR1 is KGHDR and CDR2 is SFDVKD. The CDR3 covers 15 residues. V was cut by 4 bases and J by 8 bases, with 17 bases left in between. CDR3 region: CATSDPSPGVHEQFF. The CDR3, as DNA: TGTGCCACCAGTGACCCCTCGCCGGGAGTTCATGAGCAGTTCTTC.

This clone was seen a single time. This specimen includes other DNA sequences encoding the same CDR3. The CDR3 DNA sequence: TGTGCCAGCAGCCAAGGTTACGAGCAGTACTTC. Protein product: CASSQGYEQYF. This chain uses TRBV3-1 (or the pseudogene TRBV3-2) with TRBJ2-7; no clear D gene. Germline V gene data show CDR1 as LGHDT and CDR2 as YNNKEL (reference sequence). V lost 1 base, J lost 4 bases, and 2 bases lay in between. CDR3 length equals 11 residues.

The chain recombines TRBV9 with TRBJ2-7; possible D gene TRBD2, 6 bases. CDR3 size: 15 residues. The germline gives CDR1 SGDLS, CDR2 YYNGEE. V lost 4 bases, J lost 2 bases, and 16 bases lay in between. The CDR3 loop reads CASSSGNAGTYEQYF. The CDR3 DNA sequence: TGTGCCAGCAGCTCGGGTAATGCGGGGACCTACGAGCAGTACTTC.

A remark on this clone: At the DNA level, this CDR3 is encoded by other sequences in the same sample as well. The chain uses TRBV7-2 and TRBJ2-7; 9 bases align to TRBD1. From germline, CDR1 is SGHTA and CDR2 FQGNSA. The CDR3 is made up of 15 amino acids. The V and J ends lost 0 bases and 4 bases, in that order; junction bases with no gene match: 4. The CDR3 DNA follows: TGTGCCAGCAGCTTAGCCGGGACAGGGAGGTACGAGCAGTACTTC. Protein product: CASSLAGTGRYEQYF.

This clone appeared a single time. V gene TRBV5-4 combines with J gene TRBJ2-7, with TRBD1 as a possible D gene (5 bases). The germline gives CDR1 SGHNT, CDR2 YYREEE (reference sequence). Trimming stripped 4 bases from V and 1 base from J, with 15 bases between. This CDR3 has 15 residues. CDR3 sequence (DNA): TGTGCCAGCAGCGGGTTCAGGGCAAGGTCCTACGAGCAGTACTTC. Its translation: CASSGFRARSYEQYF. The full variable domain, completed using reference TRBV5-4 and TRBJ2-7, is ETGVTQSPTHLIKTRGQQVTLRCSSQSGHNTVSWYQQALGQGPQFIFQYYREEENGRGNFPPRFSGLQFPNYSSELNVNALELDDSALYLCASSGFRARSYEQYFGPGTRLTVT.

This clone was picked up a small number of times. The rearrangement uses TRBV30 and TRBJ2-1; TRBD2 agrees at 7 bases. This CDR3 is built from 16 residues. Germline values: CDR1 GTSNPN, CDR2 SVGIG (reference sequence). The trim removed 3 bases at V and 7 bases at J, leaving 15 bases unmatched. This CDR3 is CAWSGTTTLRVNEQFF. The CDR3 DNA sequence: TGTGCCTGGAGCGGGACTACCACTCTCCGGGTGAATGAGCAGTTCTTC.

V usage is TRBV15 and J usage is TRBJ1-2; D is ambiguous. The CDR3 is made up of 17 amino acids. In germline, CDR1 is LNHNV, CDR2 YYDKDF (reference sequence). Trimming removed 1 base from V and 7 bases from J, with 22 bases in between. The CDR3 is CATSRGSLDGGVGGYTF. The DNA of the CDR3 is TGTGCCACCAGCAGAGGTTCCCTGGACGGTGGAGTTGGTGGCTACACCTTC.